This T cell receptor (beta chain) was profiled in a study of graft-versus-host responses after intestinal transplantation. Study overall: Tacrolimus and steroids were given for 2 to 4 years to all recipients after anti-thymocyte globulin induction.

The V end lost 5 bases, the J end lost 8 bases, and 15 bases lay between the germline ends. The germline gives CDR1 LNHDA, CDR2 SQIVND (reference sequence). This CDR3 has 13 residues. Only in-frame clones appear in the TCRdb table, and some are missing; sequencing was by immunoSEQ multiplex PCR. The sample carries about 18,000 clones, approximately 83% recorded once. Study results and caveats: Early post-transplant HvG declines showed an association with peak circulating GvH clone levels. Recipient marrow showed GvH clones, some seen first in ileum or blood.

In regard to this clone: What it recognizes is unknown.

Graft material was processed, releasing intraepithelial and lamina propria lymphocytes. Sequencing was performed on ileum tissue, taken 580 to 600 days after intestinal transplantation. The V gene is TRBV19, the J gene TRBJ1-2; D possibly corresponds to TRBD1 (5 bases). The source of this sequence is a human patient who received an intestinal transplant, so some T cells may come from the graft donor. CDR3 loop: CASSVWGDGGYTF. The CDR3, as DNA: TGTGCCAGTAGTGTTTGGGGCGATGGGGGCTACACCTTC.